The rows below give T cell receptor beta chains drawn from one sample of a study of blood T cell repertoires in COVID-19. Assay used: immunoSEQ multiplex PCR; TCRdb lists only in-frame clones, some missing. Of approximately 230,000 clones listed, roughly 90% are singletons. Sequenced: peripheral blood. The receptors were gathered from a man aged 25 to 40 who had recovered from COVID-19. The CDR3 runs from the conserved cysteine through the conserved F or W. Each record gives: V gene, D gene, J gene, clone size, CDR3 protein, CDR3 DNA. A D gene is named only where the DNA matches it firmly. The size of a clone is reported for some rows only, either as once, few or many, or as a class for expanded clones.

V gene: TRBV19
D gene: NA
J gene: TRBJ1-1
clone size: NA
CDR3 protein: CASSPITGLGAEAFF
CDR3 DNA: TGTGCCAGTAGTCCGATCACAGGGCTGGGGGCTGAAGCTTTCTTT

V gene: TRBV7-9
D gene: NA
J gene: TRBJ2-3
clone size: NA
CDR3 protein: CASSLGTGADTQYF
CDR3 DNA: TGTGCCAGCAGCTTAGGGACTGGTGCAGATACGCAGTATTTT

V gene: TRBV9
D gene: NA
J gene: TRBJ1-1
clone size: NA
CDR3 protein: CASSVDLGAWTEAFF
CDR3 DNA: TGTGCCAGCAGCGTAGATCTGGGGGCGTGGACTGAAGCTTTCTTT

V gene: TRBV5-5
D gene: NA
J gene: TRBJ1-4
clone size: NA
CDR3 protein: CASSFSQLSTNEKLFF
CDR3 DNA: TGTGCCAGCAGCTTTAGTCAACTCTCAACTAATGAAAAACTGTTTTTT

V gene: TRBV11-2
D gene: TRBD1
J gene: TRBJ1-4
clone size: NA
CDR3 protein: CASSFNRGPSEKLFF
CDR3 DNA: TGTGCCAGCAGCTTTAACAGGGGGCCATCTGAAAAACTGTTTTTT

V gene: TRBV4-1
D gene: NA
J gene: TRBJ2-5
clone size: NA
CDR3 protein: CASSQARGARQTQYF
CDR3 DNA: TGCGCCAGCAGCCAAGCTCGGGGGGCACGACAGACCCAGTACTTC

V gene: TRBV29-1
D gene: NA
J gene: TRBJ1-4
clone size: NA
CDR3 protein: CSVAGSTGNEKLFF
CDR3 DNA: TGCAGCGTTGCCGGGAGCACGGGGAACGAAAAACTGTTTTTT

V gene: TRBV14
D gene: NA
J gene: TRBJ1-2
clone size: NA
CDR3 protein: CASSQVYRPTANYGYTF
CDR3 DNA: TGTGCCAGCAGCCAAGTGTATAGGCCGACAGCTAACTATGGCTACACCTTC

V gene: TRBV6-2/TRBV6-3
D gene: NA
J gene: TRBJ2-1
clone size: NA
CDR3 protein: CASSYPSGSSYNEQFF
CDR3 DNA: TGTGCCAGCAGTTACCCGTCGGGGAGCTCCTACAATGAGCAGTTCTTC

V gene: TRBV7-2
D gene: TRBD2
J gene: TRBJ2-3
clone size: NA
CDR3 protein: CASSSRLAGGRTDTQYF
CDR3 DNA: TGTGCCAGCAGCTCCCGTTTAGCGGGGGGGCGGACAGATACGCAGTATTTT

V gene: TRBV4-3
D gene: TRBD1
J gene: TRBJ1-1
clone size: NA
CDR3 protein: CASSQRQGTNTEAFF
CDR3 DNA: TGCGCCAGCAGCCAAAGACAGGGCACGAACACTGAAGCTTTCTTT

V gene: TRBV11-2
D gene: NA
J gene: TRBJ1-3
clone size: NA
CDR3 protein: CASSSPRVLGPNTIYF
CDR3 DNA: TGTGCCAGCAGCTCCCCCCGTGTCCTAGGTCCGAACACCATATATTTT

V gene: TRBV30
D gene: TRBD1
J gene: TRBJ2-7
clone size: NA
CDR3 protein: CAWSWPRQGTYEQYF
CDR3 DNA: TGTGCCTGGAGTTGGCCTCGACAGGGAACCTACGAGCAGTACTTC

V gene: TRBV5-1
D gene: NA
J gene: TRBJ1-2
clone size: NA
CDR3 protein: CASSLGETYGYTF
CDR3 DNA: TGCGCCAGCAGCTTGGGGGAGACTTATGGCTACACCTTC

V gene: TRBV6-1
D gene: TRBD1
J gene: TRBJ1-3
clone size: NA
CDR3 protein: CASSDGTGSINTIYF
CDR3 DNA: TGTGCCAGCAGTGACGGGACAGGGAGTATTAACACCATATATTTT

V gene: TRBV6-4
D gene: NA
J gene: TRBJ1-5
clone size: NA
CDR3 protein: CASSEQGKDQPQHF
CDR3 DNA: TGTGCCAGCAGTGAACAGGGTAAGGATCAGCCCCAGCATTTT

V gene: TRBV5-6
D gene: NA
J gene: TRBJ1-4
clone size: once
CDR3 protein: CASSLAGAGAGLEKLFF
CDR3 DNA: TGTGCCAGCAGCTTGGCCGGGGCAGGGGCAGGTTTGGAAAAACTGTTTTTT

V gene: TRBV9
D gene: NA
J gene: TRBJ1-1
clone size: NA
CDR3 protein: CASSVVVTPNTEAFF
CDR3 DNA: TGTGCCAGCAGCGTAGTAGTCACCCCGAACACTGAAGCTTTCTTT

V gene: TRBV27
D gene: TRBD1
J gene: TRBJ1-1
clone size: NA
CDR3 protein: CASRRQGDTEAFF
CDR3 DNA: TGTGCCAGCAGAAGACAGGGAGACACTGAAGCTTTCTTT

V gene: TRBV7-2
D gene: NA
J gene: TRBJ2-7
clone size: NA
CDR3 protein: CASSLGRTSSEQYF
CDR3 DNA: TGTGCCAGCAGCTTAGGGAGAACTAGCTCCGAGCAGTACTTC

V gene: TRBV7-8
D gene: TRBD1
J gene: TRBJ1-2
clone size: NA
CDR3 protein: CASSPTGSYGYTF
CDR3 DNA: TGTGCCAGCAGTCCGACAGGGAGCTATGGCTACACCTTC

V gene: TRBV10-1
D gene: TRBD2
J gene: TRBJ2-5
clone size: NA
CDR3 protein: CASSEAGETETQYF
CDR3 DNA: TGCGCCAGCAGTGAGGCGGGAGAAACGGAGACCCAGTACTTC

V gene: TRBV7-8
D gene: NA
J gene: TRBJ2-3
clone size: NA
CDR3 protein: CASSLEPHTQYF
CDR3 DNA: TGTGCCAGCAGCTTAGAGCCTCATACGCAGTATTTT

V gene: TRBV6-5
D gene: NA
J gene: TRBJ1-1
clone size: NA
CDR3 protein: CASSYEGTEAFF
CDR3 DNA: TGTGCCAGCAGTTACGAGGGCACTGAAGCTTTCTTT

V gene: TRBV5-1
D gene: NA
J gene: TRBJ2-3
clone size: NA
CDR3 protein: CASSLVRGAGEDTQYF
CDR3 DNA: TGCGCCAGCAGCTTGGTCCGGGGGGCCGGGGAAGATACGCAGTATTTT

V gene: TRBV4-2
D gene: NA
J gene: TRBJ1-1
clone size: NA
CDR3 protein: CASSQAVTRQRVNTEAFF
CDR3 DNA: TGTGCCAGCAGCCAAGCTGTAACACGTCAGAGGGTGAACACTGAAGCTTTCTTT

V gene: TRBV6-6
D gene: NA
J gene: TRBJ2-7
clone size: NA
CDR3 protein: CASSYPGEAFLYF
CDR3 DNA: TGTGCCAGCAGTTACCCAGGGGAAGCCTTCCTGTACTTC

V gene: TRBV11-2
D gene: NA
J gene: TRBJ2-7
clone size: NA
CDR3 protein: CASSFSSYEQYF
CDR3 DNA: TGTGCCAGCAGCTTCAGCTCCTACGAGCAGTACTTC

V gene: TRBV5-1
D gene: TRBD2
J gene: TRBJ2-7
clone size: NA
CDR3 protein: CATLLAGGPYEQYF
CDR3 DNA: TGCGCCACCTTACTAGCGGGGGGTCCCTACGAGCAGTACTTC

V gene: TRBV2
D gene: TRBD1
J gene: TRBJ1-5
clone size: once
CDR3 protein: CASSESLGQGNQPQHF
CDR3 DNA: TGTGCCAGCAGTGAATCGCTGGGACAGGGGAATCAGCCCCAGCATTTT

V gene: TRBV4-2
D gene: TRBD2
J gene: TRBJ2-7
clone size: NA
CDR3 protein: CASSQGTSGGYEQYF
CDR3 DNA: TGTGCCAGCAGCCAAGGGACTAGCGGGGGCTACGAGCAGTACTTC

V gene: TRBV6-5
D gene: NA
J gene: TRBJ2-3
clone size: NA
CDR3 protein: CASRLQKATHTQYF
CDR3 DNA: TGTGCCAGCAGATTACAGAAGGCGACCCATACGCAGTATTTT

V gene: TRBV6-5
D gene: NA
J gene: TRBJ1-2
clone size: few
CDR3 protein: CATQGNYGYTF
CDR3 DNA: TGTGCCACCCAGGGTAACTATGGCTACACCTTC

V gene: TRBV6-2/TRBV6-3
D gene: NA
J gene: TRBJ1-1
clone size: NA
CDR3 protein: CASSTGPMNTEAFF
CDR3 DNA: TGTGCCAGCAGCACAGGGCCTATGAACACTGAAGCTTTCTTT

V gene: TRBV2
D gene: NA
J gene: TRBJ1-2
clone size: NA
CDR3 protein: CAGPGGNGYTF
CDR3 DNA: TGTGCCGGGCCTGGCGGGAACGGCTACACCTTC

V gene: TRBV5-6
D gene: TRBD1
J gene: TRBJ2-7
clone size: once
CDR3 protein: CASSWGTGAYEQYF
CDR3 DNA: TGTGCCAGCAGCTGGGGGACAGGGGCCTACGAGCAGTACTTC